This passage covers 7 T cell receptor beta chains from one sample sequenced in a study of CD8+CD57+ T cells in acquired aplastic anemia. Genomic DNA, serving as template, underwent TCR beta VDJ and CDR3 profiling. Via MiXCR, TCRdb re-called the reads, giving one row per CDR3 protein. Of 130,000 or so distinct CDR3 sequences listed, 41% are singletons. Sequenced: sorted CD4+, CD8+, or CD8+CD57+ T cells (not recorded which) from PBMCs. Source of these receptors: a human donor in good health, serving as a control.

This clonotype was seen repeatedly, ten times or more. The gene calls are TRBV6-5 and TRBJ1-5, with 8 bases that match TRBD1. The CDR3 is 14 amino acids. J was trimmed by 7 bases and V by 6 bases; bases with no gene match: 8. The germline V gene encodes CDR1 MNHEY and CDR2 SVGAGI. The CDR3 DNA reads TGTGCCAGCAGAATGACAGGGGTGGGGCAGCCCCAGCATTTT. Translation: CASRMTGVGQPQHF.

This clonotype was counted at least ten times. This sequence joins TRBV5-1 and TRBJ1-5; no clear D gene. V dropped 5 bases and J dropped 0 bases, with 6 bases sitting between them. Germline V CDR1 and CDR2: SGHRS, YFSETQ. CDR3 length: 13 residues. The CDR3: CASRQSSNQPQHF. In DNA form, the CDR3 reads TGCGCCAGCAGGCAGAGTAGCAATCAGCCCCAGCATTTT.

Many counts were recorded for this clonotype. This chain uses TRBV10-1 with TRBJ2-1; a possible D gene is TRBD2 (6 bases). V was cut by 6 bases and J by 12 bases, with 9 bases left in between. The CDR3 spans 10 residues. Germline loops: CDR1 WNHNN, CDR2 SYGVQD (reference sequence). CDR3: CASRPGGQFF. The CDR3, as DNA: TGCGCCAGCAGACCCGGGGGGCAGTTCTTC.

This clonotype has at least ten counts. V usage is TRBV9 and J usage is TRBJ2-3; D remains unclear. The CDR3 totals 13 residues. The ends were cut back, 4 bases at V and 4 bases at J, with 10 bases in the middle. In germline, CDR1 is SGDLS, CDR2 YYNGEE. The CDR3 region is CASSPQVADTQYF. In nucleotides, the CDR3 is TGTGCCAGCAGCCCCCAAGTGGCAGATACGCAGTATTTT. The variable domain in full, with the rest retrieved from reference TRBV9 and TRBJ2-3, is DSGVTQTPKHLITATGQRVTLRCSPRSGDLSVYWYQQSLDQGLQFLIQYYNGEERAKGNILERFSAQQFPDLHSELNLSSLELGDSALYFCASSPQVADTQYFGPGTRLTVL.

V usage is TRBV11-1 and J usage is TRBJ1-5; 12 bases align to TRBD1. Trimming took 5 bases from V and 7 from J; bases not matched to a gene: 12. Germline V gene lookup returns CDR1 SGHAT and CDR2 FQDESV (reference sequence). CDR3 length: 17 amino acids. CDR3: CASSPYLGQGAGQPQHF. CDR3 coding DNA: TGTGCCAGCAGCCCGTACTTGGGACAGGGGGCAGGGCAGCCCCAGCATTTT.

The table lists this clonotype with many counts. This chain's CDR3 is CASSEAHKYEQYF. CDR3 sequence (DNA): TGCGCCAGCAGTGAGGCTCATAAGTACGAGCAGTACTTC. V is TRBV10-1 and J is TRBJ2-7, with D uncertain. Germline loops: CDR1 WNHNN, CDR2 SYGVQD (reference sequence). With 2 bases removed from V and 4 bases from J, the gap between germline ends came to 9 bases. The CDR3 runs to 13 residues.

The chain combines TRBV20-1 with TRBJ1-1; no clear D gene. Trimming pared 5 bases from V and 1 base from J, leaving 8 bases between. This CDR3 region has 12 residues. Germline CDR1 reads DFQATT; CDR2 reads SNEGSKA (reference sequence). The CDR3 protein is CSAWTKNTEAFF. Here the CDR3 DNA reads TGCAGTGCTTGGACCAAGAACACTGAAGCTTTCTTT.